This TCR beta chain was found in a study of CD8 T cells in ankylosing spondylitis. By quantitative 5'-RACE with molecular barcodes, the TCR beta libraries were made. MiXCR, run by TCRdb on the 5' RACE reads, gives a single entry per CDR3 protein. Among 150,000 to 250,000 distinct CDR3 sequences, 10% to 15% were seen once, and the ten largest hold about 15%. The CDR3 is 14 amino acids. Trimming removed 4 bases at V and 1 base at J, with 11 bases between. The V gene's germline CDR1 is SEHNR and CDR2 FQNEAQ (reference sequence). The chain employs TRBV7-9 and TRBJ2-7; D not resolved. The sequence was collected from a male donor with ankylosing spondylitis or in good health (not recorded which). Sequencing was done on a sample of blood, either unsorted or a sorted T cell fraction (not recorded which). CDR3 nucleotides: TGTGCCAGCAGCTGGGGTGAAGCGTCCTACGAGCAGTACTTC. Protein sequence: CASSWGEASYEQYF.